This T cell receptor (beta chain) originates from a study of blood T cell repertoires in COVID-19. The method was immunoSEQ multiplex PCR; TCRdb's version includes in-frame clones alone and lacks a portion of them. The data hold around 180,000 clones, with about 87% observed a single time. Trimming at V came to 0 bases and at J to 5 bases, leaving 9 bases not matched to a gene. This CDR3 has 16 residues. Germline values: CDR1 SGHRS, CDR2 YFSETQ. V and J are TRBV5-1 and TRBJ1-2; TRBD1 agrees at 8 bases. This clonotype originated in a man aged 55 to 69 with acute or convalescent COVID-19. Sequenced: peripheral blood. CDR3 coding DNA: TGCGCCAGCAGCTTGGATGGGCAGGGGGCATGGTATGGCTACACCTTC. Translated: CASSLDGQGAWYGYTF.